Listed below are T cell receptor beta chains from one sample, sequenced in a study of regulatory T cells in long-lasting Graves disease. Each CDR3 protein gets one entry after TCRdb re-called the multiplex PCR reads with MiXCR. This sample has under 500,000 distinct CDR3 sequences; about 20% occur once, and the top ten carry 7.8%. The sequencing here drew on peripheral blood mononuclear cells (PBMCs), taken when the disease was refractory, from a patient treated with antithyroid drugs. The receptor source for this set is a female donor with Graves disease. Both conserved end residues are part of each CDR3. A D gene is named only where the DNA matches it firmly. Clone size is not always given. Where it is, it says once, few, many or a class for expanded clones.

d_call	v_call	clone_size	j_call	cdr3_aa	cdr3_nt
-	TRBV6-5	-	TRBJ2-3	CASSYRDSPTDTQYF	TGTGCCAGCAGTTATAGGGACTCCCCCACAGATACGCAGTATTTT
-	TRBV29-1	few	TRBJ1-5	CSASYSNQPQHF	TGCAGCGCTTCGTATAGCAATCAGCCCCAGCATTTT
TRBD1	TRBV28	many	TRBJ1-5	CASSRGQGQPQHF	TGTGCCAGCAGCCGGGGACAGGGTCAGCCCCAGCATTTT
-	TRBV9	-	TRBJ1-1	CASSVRANTEAFF	TGTGCCAGCAGCGTACGCGCGAACACTGAAGCTTTCTTT
-	TRBV6-1	few	TRBJ2-4	CASLPHVAGNLVKNIQYF	TGTGCCAGCCTCCCTCATGTAGCCGGGAATTTAGTCAAAAACATTCAGTACTTC
-	TRBV7-8	few	TRBJ2-7	CASSLESLSYEQYF	TGTGCCAGCAGCTTAGAAAGCCTCTCCTACGAGCAGTACTTC
TRBD1	TRBV5-1	-	TRBJ1-4	CASSWDSKNEKLFF	TGCGCCAGCAGCTGGGACAGTAAGAATGAAAAACTGTTTTTT
TRBD2	TRBV5-6	-	TRBJ2-7	CASSFRTSGTLYEQYF	TGTGCCAGCAGCTTTCGGACTAGCGGGACCCTCTACGAGCAGTACTTC
-	TRBV7-9	many	TRBJ2-7	CASSLTLESYEQYF	TGTGCCAGCAGCTTAACGCTAGAATCCTACGAGCAGTACTTC
TRBD1	TRBV27	many	TRBJ2-6	CASRRDRGNVLTF	TGTGCCAGCAGAAGGGACAGGGGAAATGTCCTGACTTTC
TRBD2	TRBV6-1	few	TRBJ2-4	CASSVAGERKNIQYF	TGTGCCAGCAGTGTAGCGGGAGAGAGGAAAAACATTCAGTACTTC
-	TRBV5-1	few	TRBJ2-7	CASSPHSGEQYF	TGCGCCAGCAGTCCTCATTCAGGCGAGCAGTACTTC
-	TRBV29-1	-	TRBJ1-3	CSVMSTEGGNTIYF	TGCAGCGTTATGTCGACAGAGGGAGGAAACACCATATATTTT
TRBD1	TRBV3-1	few	TRBJ1-1	CASSQGQLLNTEAFF	TGTGCCAGCAGCCAGGGACAGCTTTTGAACACTGAAGCTTTCTTT
-	TRBV28	many	TRBJ2-7	CASSLPRGSGGEQYF	TGTGCCAGCAGTTTACCCAGGGGGTCGGGGGGCGAGCAGTACTTC
TRBD1	TRBV6-5	few	TRBJ2-4	CASSYLGQGATYIQYF	TGTGCCAGCAGTTACCTGGGACAGGGGGCTACGTACATTCAGTACTTC
TRBD2	TRBV20-1	many	TRBJ2-5	CSAGLAGGQETQYF	TGCAGTGCTGGTCTAGCGGGAGGACAAGAGACCCAGTACTTC
-	TRBV20-1	many	TRBJ2-7	CSARSTDLTAVPYEQYF	TGCAGTGCTAGGTCCACCGACTTGACAGCCGTTCCCTACGAGCAGTACTTC
TRBD2	TRBV5-1	-	TRBJ2-2	CASSPPRLADTGELFF	TGCGCCAGCAGCCCACCTCGGCTAGCGGACACCGGGGAGCTGTTTTTT
TRBD1	TRBV2	many	TRBJ2-2	CASSVDPGQAKFGELFF	TGTGCCAGCTCCGTCGATCCGGGACAGGCGAAATTCGGGGAGCTGTTTTTT
TRBD2	TRBV7-9	-	TRBJ2-7	CASSPTIKGTSGTYEQYF	TGTGCCAGCAGCCCTACAATTAAAGGGACTAGCGGAACCTACGAGCAGTACTTC
-	TRBV25-1	many	TRBJ1-2	CASSQRITEPYGYTF	TGTGCCAGCAGTCAAAGAATCACGGAGCCCTATGGCTACACCTTC
-	TRBV7-3	few	TRBJ2-7	CASSLKDIGTEQYF	TGTGCCAGCAGCTTAAAGGATATCGGGACGGAGCAGTACTTC
-	TRBV2	many	TRBJ1-1	CATTMNTEAFF	TGTGCCACCACTATGAACACTGAAGCTTTCTTT
-	TRBV5-1	-	TRBJ2-2	CASSGGSTNTGELFF	TGCGCCAGCAGCGGGGGATCTACGAACACCGGGGAGCTGTTTTTT
-	TRBV19	few	TRBJ2-7	CASSIDPGVYEQYF	TGTGCCAGTAGTATCGATCCAGGGGTCTACGAGCAGTACTTC
-	TRBV5-5	-	TRBJ2-7	CASSWTELDYEQYF	TGTGCCAGCAGCTGGACAGAACTTGACTACGAGCAGTACTTC
-	TRBV3-1	many	TRBJ1-2	CASSQASLAYGYTF	TGTGCCAGCAGCCAAGCGTCGTTAGCCTATGGCTACACCTTC
-	TRBV28	many	TRBJ2-7	CASSEQGRYEQYF	TGTGCCAGCAGTGAACAGGGTCGGTACGAGCAGTACTTC
TRBD2	TRBV5-1	few	TRBJ2-7	CASSLSAVTGTRTEQYF	TGCGCCAGCAGCTTGTCGGCAGTTACCGGGACTAGAACCGAGCAGTACTTC
-	TRBV28	many	TRBJ2-1	CASSPLVSHEQFF	TGTGCCAGCAGCCCCCTAGTAAGCCATGAGCAGTTCTTC
TRBD2	TRBV28	many	TRBJ2-7	CASTPGLAVYEQYF	TGTGCCAGCACCCCGGGACTAGCGGTCTACGAGCAGTACTTC
-	TRBV19	few	TRBJ1-2	CASSFLGQTAYGYTF	TGTGCCAGTAGTTTCCTAGGACAGACAGCCTATGGCTACACCTTC
-	TRBV2	many	TRBJ2-3	CASSEILSSISDTQYF	TGTGCCAGCAGTGAAATACTATCGAGTATTTCGGATACGCAGTATTTT
TRBD1	TRBV28	many	TRBJ1-6	CASSLQGAPNSPLHF	TGTGCCAGCAGTTTACAGGGGGCTCCTAATTCACCCCTCCACTTT
TRBD1	TRBV11-2	many	TRBJ1-1	CASSPPGQGQNTEAFF	TGTGCCAGCAGCCCTCCGGGACAGGGACAGAACACTGAAGCTTTCTTT
-	TRBV28	many	TRBJ1-1	CASSFSPRTAAFF	TGTGCCAGCAGTTTTTCCCCCAGGACGGCAGCTTTCTTT
-	TRBV28	many	TRBJ2-7	CASSLVPGDTYEQYF	TGTGCCAGCAGTTTAGTTCCAGGCGATACCTACGAGCAGTACTTC
-	TRBV27	many	TRBJ1-5	CASSTGHSVRPQHF	TGTGCCAGCAGTACCGGACATAGCGTACGGCCCCAGCATTTT
-	TRBV29-1	once	TRBJ2-2	CSVVLRGSANTGELFF	TGCAGCGTTGTATTAAGGGGCAGCGCGAACACCGGGGAGCTGTTTTTT